This entry features one T cell receptor beta chain sequence. The antigen is undetermined. This record comes from a study of T cells after posttransplantation cyclophosphamide. Notes on the study in general: TRB overlap between skin or GI tissue T cells and blood was limited. After PTCy, TRB diversity resembled that of CNI/methotrexate controls.

This related bone marrow graft donor gave peripheral blood on the day of marrow donation. Libraries were prepared by immunoSEQ multiplex PCR; TCRdb keeps only in-frame clonotypes and omits some of them. Altogether under 75,000 clones are present, 80% to 95% being singletons, with the ten largest covering approximately 2.7%. The germline CDR1 and CDR2 sequences are SGHVS and FNYEAQ. This CDR3 is 13 amino acids long. V was shortened by 1 base and J by 4 bases, with 7 bases between the two germline ends. Sequenced input: PBMCs. This chain joins TRBV7-6 and TRBJ1-2; D is unclear. The source is a woman in her twenties or thirties in good health and a related stem cell transplant donor. CDR3 loop: CASSLDSLYGYTF. The CDR3 coding sequence is TGTGCCAGCAGCTTAGACAGTCTCTATGGCTACACCTTC.